The entry below describes one T cell receptor beta chain. Antigen: not known. The table came from immunoSEQ multiplex PCR; TCRdb's copy has only in-frame clones and leaves some out. The table lists roughly 140,000 clones, around 93% of them singletons. The CDR3 covers 16 residues. V was clipped by 4 bases and J by 4 bases; unmatched bases: 9. The germline gives CDR1 SGHNT, CDR2 YYREEE (reference sequence). The data are from a study of T cell responses to AZD1222 COVID-19 vaccine. Overall study findings and caveats: Mapped onto spike, vaccine-associated CD4 TCRs spanned it and were dominant at 160-218 and 743-854. In a largely white British group with more females than males, clonal diversity was possibly underestimated.

This receptor was taken from an adult in good health. This chain joins TRBV5-4 and TRBJ1-2, with TRBD1 matching 11 bases. Sequenced material: peripheral blood, taken on day 0 of AZD1222 vaccination. The CDR3 DNA reads TGTGCCAGCAGCGCCCGGACGGGACAGGGGGTCTATGGCTACACCTTC. Residues: CASSARTGQGVYGYTF.